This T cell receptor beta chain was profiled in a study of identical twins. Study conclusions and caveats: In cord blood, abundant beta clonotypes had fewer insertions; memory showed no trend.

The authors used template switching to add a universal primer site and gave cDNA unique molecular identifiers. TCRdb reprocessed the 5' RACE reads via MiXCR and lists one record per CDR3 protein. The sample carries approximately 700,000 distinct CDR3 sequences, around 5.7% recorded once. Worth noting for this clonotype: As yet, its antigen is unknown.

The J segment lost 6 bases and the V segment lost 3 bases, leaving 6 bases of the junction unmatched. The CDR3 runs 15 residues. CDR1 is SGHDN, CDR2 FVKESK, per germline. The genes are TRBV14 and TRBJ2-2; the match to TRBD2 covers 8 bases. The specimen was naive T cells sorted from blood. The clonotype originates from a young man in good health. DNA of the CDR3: TGTGCCAGCAGCCACGGGACTAGGGGGGCCGGGGAGCTGTTTTTT. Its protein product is CASSHGTRGAGELFF. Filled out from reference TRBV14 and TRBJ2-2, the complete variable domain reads EAGVTQFPSHSVIEKGQTVTLRCDPISGHDNLYWYRRVMGKEIKFLLHFVKESKQDESGMPNNRFLAERTGGTYSTLKVQPAELEDSGVYFCASSHGTRGAGELFFGEGSRLTVL.